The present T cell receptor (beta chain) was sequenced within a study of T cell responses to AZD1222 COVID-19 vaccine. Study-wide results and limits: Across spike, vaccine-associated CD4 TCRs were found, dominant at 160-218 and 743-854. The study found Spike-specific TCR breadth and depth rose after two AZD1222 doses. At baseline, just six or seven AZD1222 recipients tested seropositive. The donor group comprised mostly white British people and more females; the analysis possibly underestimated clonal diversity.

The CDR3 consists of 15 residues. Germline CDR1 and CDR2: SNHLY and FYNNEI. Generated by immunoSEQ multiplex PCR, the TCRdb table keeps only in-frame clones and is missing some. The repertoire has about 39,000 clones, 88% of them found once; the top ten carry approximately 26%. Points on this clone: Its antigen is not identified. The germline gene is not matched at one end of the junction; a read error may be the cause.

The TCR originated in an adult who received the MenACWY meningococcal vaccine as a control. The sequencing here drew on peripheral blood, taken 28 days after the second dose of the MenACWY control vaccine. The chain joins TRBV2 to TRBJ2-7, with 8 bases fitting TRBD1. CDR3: CASSEGNQDRDCSRF. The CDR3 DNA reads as TGTGCCAGCAGTGAGGGGAACCAGGACAGGGACTGTTCCAGATTC.